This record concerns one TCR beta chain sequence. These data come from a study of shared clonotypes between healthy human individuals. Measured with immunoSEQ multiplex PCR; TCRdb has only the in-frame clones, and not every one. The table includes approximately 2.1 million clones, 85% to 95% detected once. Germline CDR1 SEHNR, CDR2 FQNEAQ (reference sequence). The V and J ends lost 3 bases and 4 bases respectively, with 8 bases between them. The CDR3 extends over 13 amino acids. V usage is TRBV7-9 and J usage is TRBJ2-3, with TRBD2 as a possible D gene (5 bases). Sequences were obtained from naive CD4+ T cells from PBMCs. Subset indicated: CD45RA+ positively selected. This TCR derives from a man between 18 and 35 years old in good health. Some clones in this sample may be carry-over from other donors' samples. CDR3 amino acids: CASSFRGSDTQYF. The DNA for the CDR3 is TGTGCCAGCAGCTTCCGCGGGTCAGATACGCAGTATTTT.